This T cell receptor beta chain was identified in a study of shared clonotypes between healthy human individuals. General study findings and limits: The small donor group covered limited genetic and exposure diversity.

About this clone: The target antigen is unknown.

CDR3 length: 15 amino acids. CDR1 and CDR2 (germline): SEHNR, FQNEAQ (reference sequence). V lost 3 bases and J lost 2; bases outside the gene matches: 2. Amplification in unsorted PBMC replicate PCRs started from around 300 ng DNA, which equals about 30,000 T cell genomes. Assay: immunoSEQ multiplex PCR; the TCRdb copy retains only in-frame clones and omits some. The table shows about 490,000 clones, with roughly four fifths occurring only once. The study used 80 million to 100 million PBMCs per unsorted sample for genomic DNA. The chain employs TRBV7-9 and TRBJ1-3, with 9 bases lining up with TRBD1. The source is a woman between 40 and 50 years old in good health. Some clones in this sample may be carry-over from other donors' samples. Sequenced input: PBMCs. The CDR3 region is CASSFWDRAGNTIYF. The CDR3, as DNA: TGTGCCAGCAGCTTTTGGGACAGGGCTGGAAACACCATATATTTT.